The sample holds a few counts of the clone carrying this T cell receptor (beta chain). Its target is not known. The data were obtained in a study of post-analysis software for immune sequencing data. For the study at large: There were relapsing-remitting, secondary progressive and progressive-relapsing multiple sclerosis among the disease courses included.

Germline V gene lookup returns CDR1 DFQATT and CDR2 SNEGSKA (reference sequence). The CDR3 covers 14 residues. V lost 0 bases and J lost 6, with 12 bases in between. General study points: Co-batched samples clustered tightly together by F measure. Versus controls, multiple sclerosis patients showed significantly lower diversity (normalized Chao1). Higher frequency in patients than in controls was seen for roughly 5 TRBV segments, with TRBV5-6, TRBV5-1 and TRBV20-1 among them.

The TCR beta cDNA libraries carried unique molecular identifiers. Some 500,000 cDNA molecules were recovered from an input of about 0.9 to 10 million T cells. Via MiXCR, TCRdb re-called the PCR reads, giving one row per CDR3 protein. Of about 460,000 distinct CDR3 sequences in the sample, 40% to 55% were seen once. The clonotype was recovered from a girl between 10 and 17 years old with multiple sclerosis. This chain links TRBV20-1 with TRBJ1-5, with a weak D call TRBD1 (5 bases). What was sequenced was blood. The DNA for the CDR3 is TGCAGTGCTAGAGATATGGGGGTTCCTCAGCCCCAGCATTTT. Amino acid sequence: CSARDMGVPQPQHF.